One sample yielded the 20 T cell receptor beta chains listed below, sequenced in a study of blood T cell repertoires in COVID-19. Here immunoSEQ multiplex PCR was the method, and the copy in TCRdb shows in-frame clones only, minus some. The profile shows 210,000 or so clones, 70% to 90% of them singletons. The source material was peripheral blood. The receptors shown here come from a woman aged 18-29 years who had recovered from COVID-19.

The CDR3 here is CASSLPAGLNSPLHF. The CDR3 region has the DNA TGCGCCAGCAGCCTCCCGGCAGGGCTTAATTCACCCCTCCACTTT. The chain recombines TRBV5-1 with TRBJ1-6, with D perhaps TRBD1 (5 bases). The CDR3 is 15 amino acids. Trimming left V 4 bases short and J 6 bases short, with 14 bases between. Germline V lookup: CDR1 SGHRS, CDR2 YFSETQ.

The chain joins TRBV4-1 to TRBJ2-1, with 9 bases identical to TRBD2. This CDR3 has 18 amino acids. Germline V lookup: CDR1 MGHRA, CDR2 YSYEKL. With V trimmed by 1 base and J by 4 bases, 11 bases remained unmatched. CDR3 amino acids: CASSQGPREGPWYNEQFF. CDR3 nucleotides: TGCGCCAGCAGCCAAGGTCCGCGGGAGGGTCCCTGGTACAATGAGCAGTTCTTC.

V is TRBV29-1 and J is TRBJ1-1; 7 bases are a match to TRBD1. CDR1 SQVTM and CDR2 ANQGSEA come from the germline V gene. Trimming removed 6 bases from V and 3 bases from J; junction bases left unmatched: 7. The CDR3 extends over 13 amino acids. CDR3 residues: CSVTPGQHTEAFF. The CDR3 DNA is TGCAGCGTGACCCCGGGACAGCACACTGAAGCTTTCTTT.

V gene TRBV30 combines with J gene TRBJ2-7, with 11 bases that match TRBD2. This CDR3 region has 18 residues. J gave up 6 bases and V 1 base, and 17 bases lay outside the gene matches. Germline CDR1 and CDR2: GTSNPN and SVGIG (reference sequence). CDR3: CAWSAKTLAGGASGEQYF. The CDR3 coding sequence is TGTGCCTGGAGTGCAAAAACCTTAGCGGGAGGGGCATCGGGCGAGCAGTACTTC. The whole variable domain, filled in from reference TRBV30 and TRBJ2-7, reads SQTIHQWPATLVQPVGSPLSLECTVEGTSNPNLYWYRQAAGRGLQLLFYSVGIGQISSEVPQNLSASRPQDRQFILSSKKLLLSDSGFYLCAWSAKTLAGGASGEQYFGPGTRLTVT.

The gene calls are TRBV29-1 and TRBJ2-5; 8 bases match TRBD1. The CDR3 has 15 residues. Germline V gene lookup returns CDR1 SQVTM and CDR2 ANQGSEA. V dropped 6 bases and J dropped 2; count of bases not matched to a gene: 11. CDR3 in DNA: TGCAGCGTAGAATACAGGGGGAACTTACAAGAGACCCAGTACTTC. Its translation is CSVEYRGNLQETQYF.

V and J are TRBV5-5 and TRBJ1-2; 7 nucleotides line up with TRBD1. From germline, CDR1 is SGHKS and CDR2 YYEKEE (reference sequence). This CDR3 has 16 amino acids. V shed 4 bases, J shed 5 bases, and the junction held 14 bases outside the gene matches. CDR3 protein: CASSPGDRVRTYGYTF. The CDR3 DNA sequence: TGTGCCAGCAGCCCCGGCGACAGGGTAAGAACGTATGGCTACACCTTC.

The rearrangement links TRBV20-1 to TRBJ1-4; D gene unclear. The CDR3 extends over 13 amino acids. Between the trimmed V and J ends, which lost 3 bases and 4 bases, there was a span of 9 bases. The germline CDR1 and CDR2 sequences are DFQATT and SNEGSKA (reference sequence). CDR3 loop: CSASHMINEKLFF. The CDR3 coding sequence is TGCAGTGCTAGTCACATGATTAATGAAAAACTGTTTTTT.

This chain links TRBV3-1 (or the pseudogene TRBV3-2) with TRBJ2-7; 10 positions agree with TRBD2. The V segment lost 0 bases and the J segment 4 bases; nucleotides outside the gene matches: 3. The CDR3 is 15 amino acids. CDR1 is LGHDT and CDR2 is YNNKEL in the germline V gene (reference sequence). Here the CDR3 DNA reads TGTGCCAGCAGCCAAGAGACTAGCGGGCGGTACGAGCAGTACTTC. It codes for CASSQETSGRYEQYF.

In its sample, this clone was seen a few times. The chain recombines TRBV4-2 with TRBJ1-2; the D gene is possibly TRBD1 (6 bases). In germline, CDR1 is LGHNA, CDR2 YNFKEQ. The V and J ends lost 0 bases and 4 bases respectively, with 9 bases between them. This CDR3 contains 14 residues. The CDR3 bases are TGTGCCAGCAGCCAAGATCAGGGGATCTATGGCTACACCTTC. Translating gives CASSQDQGIYGYTF.

This rearrangement joins TRBV4-1 to TRBJ2-7, with D possibly TRBD1 on 5 matching bases. Trimming stripped 1 base from V and 7 bases from J, with 17 bases between. The CDR3 spans 15 residues. Germline values: CDR1 MGHRA, CDR2 YSYEKL. CDR3 DNA: TGCGCCAGCAGCCAAGGTGTCGGACACCACGGGGAGCAGTACTTC. Protein: CASSQGVGHHGEQYF.

CDR3 sequence (DNA): TGTGCCAGCAGCTTAGTCAGGGGACCCTACGAGCAGTACTTC. This gives the protein CASSLVRGPYEQYF. The genes are TRBV7-9 and TRBJ2-7; maybe TRBD1 (6 bases). Per the germline V gene, CDR1 is SEHNR and CDR2 is FQNEAQ (reference sequence). The CDR3 spans 14 residues. V was clipped by 1 base and J by 2 bases, with 9 bases between them. The full variable domain, with the rest looked up from reference TRBV7-9 and TRBJ2-7, is DTGVSQNPRHKITKRGQNVTFRCDPISEHNRLYWYRQTLGQGPEFLTYFQNEAQLEKSRLLSDRFSAERPKGSFSTLEIQRTEQGDSAMYLCASSLVRGPYEQYFGPGTRLTVT.

DNA of the CDR3: TGTGCCAGCAGCTTAGGGTTGAGTAGCGTTGTTCCAGATACGCAGTATTTT. Translated: CASSLGLSSVVPDTQYF. The V call is TRBV13, the J call TRBJ2-3, with D perhaps TRBD2 (5 bases). The CDR3 totals 17 residues. Germline CDR1 reads PRHDT; CDR2 reads FYEKMQ (reference sequence). Trimming left V 0 bases short and J 4 bases short, with 17 bases between.

The chain is built from TRBV7-9 and TRBJ2-5; 7 bases are a match to TRBD2. The CDR3 runs 16 residues. Germline V gives CDR1 SEHNR, CDR2 FQNEAQ (reference sequence). V was pared by 3 bases and J by 5 bases, with 12 bases of the junction left unmatched. CDR3: CASSFTLAALGETQYF. The CDR3 nucleotides are TGTGCCAGCAGCTTTACTCTAGCGGCCCTGGGGGAGACCCAGTACTTC.

The V gene is TRBV5-4, the J gene TRBJ1-5; a weak D match, TRBD1 (6 bases). CDR1 SGHNT and CDR2 YYREEE come from the germline V gene (reference sequence). The CDR3 covers 14 residues. Deletions cut 4 bases from V and 9 bases from J, with 17 bases between. CDR3 region: CASSRRDTLGPQHF. CDR3 DNA: TGTGCCAGCAGCAGACGGGACACCCTTGGGCCCCAGCATTTT.

The CDR3 nucleotides are TGTGCCAGCAGTTGGGACAGGACTAACTATGGCTACACCTTC. Residues: CASSWDRTNYGYTF. V usage is TRBV28 and J usage is TRBJ1-2; 8 bases match TRBD1. Germline assignment: CDR1 MDHEN and CDR2 SYDVKM. V shed 4 bases and J 0 bases; nucleotides not matched to a gene: 1. The CDR3 consists of 14 residues.

The rearrangement joins TRBV6-2 or TRBV6-3 to TRBJ2-2; possible D gene TRBD1, 5 bases. Trimming left V 0 bases short and J 6 bases short, with 11 bases between. Germline CDR1 MNHEY, CDR2 SVGEGT. This CDR3 has 15 residues. The CDR3 DNA follows: TGTGCCAGCAGTTACTCGTTTCCAGGGTCCGGGGAGCTGTTTTTT. This gives the protein CASSYSFPGSGELFF.

This chain connects TRBV5-1 to TRBJ2-1; weak D call: TRBD2 (6 bases). V lost 1 base and J 5 bases, leaving 16 bases between the germline ends. The CDR3 consists of 16 residues. CDR1 is SGHRS, CDR2 YFSETQ, per germline. The chain's CDR3 is CASSLTVGSRNNEQFF. The CDR3 DNA follows: TGCGCCAGCAGCTTGACGGTCGGGAGCAGAAACAATGAGCAGTTCTTC.

The chain links TRBV7-6 to TRBJ2-2, with TRBD2 as a possible D gene (5 bases). The CDR3 has 16 amino acids. The germline V and J ends were trimmed by 2 bases and 4 bases, with 14 bases remaining between them. Germline CDR1 reads SGHVS; CDR2 reads FNYEAQ. In DNA, the CDR3 is TGTGCCAGCAGCTTACCTACGGGTGAGGGCACCGGGGAGCTGTTTTTT. Translated: CASSLPTGEGTGELFF. Based on the CDR3 plus reference TRBV7-6 and TRBJ2-2, the full variable domain is GAGVSQSPRYKVTKRGQDVALRCDPISGHVSLYWYRQALGQGPEFLTYFNYEAQQDKSGLPNDRFSAERPEGSISTLTIQRTEQRDSAMYRCASSLPTGEGTGELFFGEGSRLTVL.

The chain joins TRBV11-2 to TRBJ1-2; D gene ambiguous. Germline V gene sequence: CDR1 SGHAT, CDR2 FQNNGV. The CDR3 consists of 12 residues. V was trimmed by 1 base and J by 6 bases, leaving 6 bases between them. The CDR3 DNA follows: TGTGCCAGCAGCTTAGGGGAGGATGGCTACACCTTC. This translates into CASSLGEDGYTF.

This chain links TRBV7-3 with TRBJ2-1; D possibly corresponds to TRBD1 (5 bases). The V end was cut by 1 base, the J end by 5 bases, with 12 bases between. This CDR3 is built from 15 residues. Germline CDR1 and CDR2: SGHTA and FQGTGA. The CDR3 DNA reads as TGTGCCAGCAGCTTAATCGGAACAGGAAACAATGAGCAGTTCTTC. Its translation is CASSLIGTGNNEQFF.